A selection of T cell receptor beta chains follows, all from one sample in a study of OX40 agonist ivuxolimab in advanced cancers. The assay was immunoSEQ multiplex PCR, and TCRdb's table has in-frame clones only and misses some. The sample has 9,000 to 13,000 clones, about three quarters seen once. The input for sequencing was CD4+ or CD8+ T cells sorted from blood, taken in a trial of the OX40 agonist ivuxolimab. The source is an adult with an advanced solid tumor such as melanoma, head and neck, liver or kidney cancer. CDR3s leave out the opening cysteine and the closing phenylalanine or tryptophan. Clone size is shown for a subset of rows, as once, few, many or a class of expanded clone.

ASSQEGSGGETQY	TRBJ2-5	-	TRBV4-3	13
ASSLQRGNEQF	TRBJ2-1	few	TRBV27	11
ASSPGP	TRBJ2-7	-	TRBV12-1	6
AWAHRGRGYGYT	TRBJ1-2	-	TRBV30	12
ASSLVEASYEQY	TRBJ2-7	-	TRBV5-4	12
ASSFGGTTYEQY	TRBJ2-7	-	TRBV5-6	12
ASTPLAGAAGELF	TRBJ2-2	-	TRBV19	13
ASSDPRTGGFTDTQY	TRBJ2-3	-	TRBV9	15
ASSFEGRSNQPQH	TRBJ1-5	-	TRBV27	13
ATGLSLSHTQY	TRBJ2-3	few	TRBV13	11
AWSVDYEQY	TRBJ2-7	once	TRBV30	9
ATDTSGRAGARTDTQY	TRBJ2-3	-	TRBV11-3	16
ASTRGGTSTDTQY	TRBJ2-3	-	TRBV9	13
ASSDSSTGELF	TRBJ2-2	-	TRBV6-4	11
SVNQGAGQPQH	TRBJ1-5	-	TRBV29-1	11
ASSVAGGSYNEQF	TRBJ2-1	-	TRBV9	13
ASSEGTSGQETQY	TRBJ2-5	few	TRBV25-1	13
ASSQGDSFSSYEQY	TRBJ2-7	-	TRBV14	14
ASSFGDSPYEQY	TRBJ2-7	once	TRBV5-4	12
ASSLGGGRALEEQF	TRBJ2-1	many	TRBV7-6	14
ASSPGFLAGGAKNIQY	TRBJ2-4	-	TRBV19	16
ASSQEASGTFAYEQY	TRBJ2-7	-	TRBV4-2	15
ATSRDRVAYEQY	TRBJ2-7	-	TRBV15	12
ASSHGTSGEQF	TRBJ2-1	few	TRBV6-5	11
SVDGTGRAFLETQY	TRBJ2-5	-	TRBV29-1	14
ASSIVGLAGPNYNEQF	TRBJ2-1	once	TRBV19	16
ASSQETVSLREQY	TRBJ2-7	-	TRBV4-3	13
SVEGGGRTGELF	TRBJ2-2	few	TRBV29-1	12
SVEVFAQWDRNPGGVAGELF	TRBJ2-2	few	TRBV29-1	20
ASSPTVSYEQY	-	-	TRBV7-9	11
AHSQGTHSNQPQH	TRBJ1-5	-	TRBV6-6	13
ASSLDKGPQH	TRBJ1-5	-	TRBV7-9	10
ASSGAQGQPQH	TRBJ1-5	few	TRBV7-9	11
ASSPLPGQGNYEQY	TRBJ2-7	-	TRBV27	14
ASREPGTSGIRELF	TRBJ2-2	-	TRBV2	14
ASSDREAF	TRBJ1-1	-	TRBV28	8
ASTAGIYNEQF	TRBJ2-1	-	TRBV19	11
ASSQAGTSGRAGETQY	TRBJ2-5	-	TRBV4-2	16
ASSITGSSYEQY	TRBJ2-7	-	TRBV19	12
ASSLSRQGSEKLF	TRBJ1-4	few	TRBV7-9	13
ASSTGTGYEQY	TRBJ2-7	medium-sized	TRBV9	11
ASSLGLKVGYT	TRBJ1-2	-	TRBV7-9	11
ASSLASTGSEAF	TRBJ1-1	-	TRBV5-6	12
ASSSLIGYEQY	-	-	TRBV28	11
ASSFGDFRDRTQY	TRBJ2-5	-	TRBV11-2	13
ASSLLGTVYGYT	TRBJ1-2	-	TRBV5-6	12
ASSSGMFTEAF	TRBJ1-1	-	TRBV19	11
ASSSPGLYSGANVLT	TRBJ2-6	-	TRBV5-1	15
ASSLTSGSTDTQY	TRBJ2-3	-	TRBV27	13
ASSAGSGDIQY	TRBJ2-4	-	TRBV9	11
ASSWGTPGTEAF	TRBJ1-1	-	TRBV7-2	12
ASSPTTEAF	TRBJ1-1	-	TRBV28	9
ASSQEGWDEQY	TRBJ2-7	-	TRBV4-3	11
ASSSNYEQY	TRBJ2-7	-	TRBV27	9
ASSIALGQGDYEQY	TRBJ2-7	many	TRBV19	14
ASTLYGNQPQH	TRBJ1-5	-	TRBV7-3	11